Below are 22 T cell receptor beta chains sequenced from a single sample in a study of T cells in Graves' hyperthyroidism and ophthalmopathy. The source material, RNA transcripts, was used to amplify TCR beta CDR3 regions. A set of HTBI primers served as the primers for a first-round RT-PCR of the TCR CDR3. In TCRdb, the multiplex PCR reads were re-called with MiXCR into one record per CDR3 protein. The sample consists of approximately 200,000 distinct CDR3 sequences, 15% to 20% of them appearing once. Sequenced material: blood. Source of these receptors: a man aged 35 to 55 with Graves' hyperthyroidism.

This clonotype was observed many times. The chain couples TRBV20-1 to TRBJ2-5; D not resolved. Looked up from germline, CDR1 is DFQATT and CDR2 is SNEGSKA (reference sequence). The V end was cut by 6 bases, the J end by 1 base, with 12 bases between. This CDR3 comprises 13 residues. The CDR3 loop reads CSAITEPQETQYF. CDR3 coding DNA: TGCAGTGCAATCACCGAACCCCAAGAGACCCAGTACTTC.

The chain combines TRBV5-1 with TRBJ2-7, with TRBD2 identical over 8 bases. The CDR3 totals 14 residues. The V segment lost 4 bases and the J segment 3 bases; nucleotides outside the gene matches: 6. The V gene's germline CDR1 is SGHRS and CDR2 YFSETQ. The CDR3 here is CASSHGTRNYEQYF. The CDR3 region has the DNA TGCGCCAGCAGCCACGGGACTAGGAACTACGAGCAGTACTTC.

Concerning this clonotype: Just one base apart from a much larger clone, this may be a read error. V and J are TRBV2 and TRBJ2-5, with 7 bases matching TRBD1. This CDR3 spans 12 amino acids. V dropped 8 bases and J dropped 5; count of bases not matched to a gene: 5. Germline assignment: CDR1 SNHLY and CDR2 FYNNEI. The CDR3 DNA follows: TGTGCCAGCGGCGACAGGGTTGAGACCCAGTACTTC. Encoded protein: CASGDRVETQYF. Full variable domain (rest looked up from reference TRBV2 and TRBJ2-5): EPEVTQTPSHQVTQMGQEVILRCVPISNHLYFYWYRQILGQKVEFLVSFYNNEISEKSEIFDDQFSVERPDGSNFTLKIRSTKLEDSAMYFCASGDRVETQYFGPGTRLLVL.

The rearrangement links TRBV9 to TRBJ1-3; possible D gene TRBD1, 6 bases. Germline-derived CDR1 and CDR2 are SGDLS and YYNGEE. Trimming took 0 bases from V and 4 from J, leaving 11 bases between them. CDR3 length: 15 amino acids. CDR3 coding DNA: TGTGCCAGCAGCGTAGATCGGCAGGGGGGAAACACCATATATTTT. Encoded protein: CASSVDRQGGNTIYF.

This clonotype was detected only a few times. The rearrangement joins TRBV20-1 to TRBJ1-1; 10 bases are shared with TRBD1. The CDR3 totals 12 residues. V lost 5 bases and J lost 3; bases outside the gene matches: 0. The V gene's germline CDR1 is DFQATT and CDR2 SNEGSKA (reference sequence). DNA for the CDR3: TGCAGTGCTGGGACAGGGGACACTGAAGCTTTCTTT. It encodes CSAGTGDTEAFF.

Many counts were recorded for this clonotype. This rearrangement joins TRBV3-1 to TRBJ2-6; no firm D call. This CDR3 has 18 amino acids. Trimming took off 2 bases at V and 0 bases at J, with 14 bases between the two ends. Germline V gene lookup returns CDR1 LGHDT and CDR2 YNNKEL (reference sequence). CDR3 coding DNA: TGTGCCAGCAGCCAACCCGGTGGGAAGGTCTCTGGGGCCAACGTCCTGACTTTC. This translates into CASSQPGGKVSGANVLTF.

This clonotype was counted at least ten times. The chain is built from TRBV28 and TRBJ1-2; tentatively, D is TRBD1 (5 bases). The V end was cut by 6 bases, the J end by 3 bases, with 11 bases between. This CDR3 has 13 amino acids. From germline, CDR1 is MDHEN and CDR2 SYDVKM. The CDR3 loop is CASRIGVDYGYTF. CDR3 nucleotides: TGTGCCAGCAGAATAGGGGTTGACTATGGCTACACCTTC.

This chain connects TRBV20-1 to TRBJ2-3; 7 nucleotides agree with TRBD2. The CDR3 loop spans 16 amino acids. Unmatched junction bases numbered 12, after V lost 1 base and J lost 5 bases. Germline CDR1 is DFQATT and CDR2 is SNEGSKA (reference sequence). CDR3 DNA sequence: TGCAGTGCTAGAGGGGGAGCGGGGCTCCGGGAAGATACGCAGTATTTT. Protein sequence: CSARGGAGLREDTQYF.

This clonotype was seen repeatedly, ten times or more. The chain couples TRBV30 to TRBJ1-2; D unclear. The CDR3 extends over 16 amino acids. Trimming took 5 bases from V and 4 from J, leaving 23 bases between them. The germline V gene encodes CDR1 GTSNPN and CDR2 SVGIG (reference sequence). CDR3 sequence: CAWGNIEGHRGYGYTF. CDR3 coding DNA: TGTGCCTGGGGGAATATTGAAGGGCATCGGGGCTATGGCTACACCTTC.

This clonotype was detected only a few times. This rearrangement joins TRBV5-1 to TRBJ2-5, with D perhaps given as TRBD1 or TRBD2 (6 bases each). Trimming removed 4 bases at V and 5 bases at J, with 18 bases between. The germline V gene encodes CDR1 SGHRS and CDR2 YFSETQ. The CDR3 extends over 15 amino acids. CDR3 DNA: TGCGCCAGCAGCCATCAGTCGGGGGCGGAGGAGACCCAGTACTTC. This translates into CASSHQSGAEETQYF.

This clonotype was counted at least ten times. V usage is TRBV7-2 and J usage is TRBJ2-3; TRBD2 agrees at 7 bases. CDR1 SGHTA and CDR2 FQGNSA come from the germline V gene. Unmatched junction bases numbered 7, after V lost 2 bases and J lost 5 bases. This CDR3 is 15 amino acids long. The CDR3 here is CASSLPDGGGDTQYF. CDR3 in DNA: TGTGCCAGCAGCTTACCTGATGGCGGGGGAGATACGCAGTATTTT. The full variable domain, its missing parts supplied by reference TRBV7-2 and TRBJ2-3, is GAGVSQSPSNKVTEKGKDVELRCDPISGHTALYWYRQSLGQGLEFLIYFQGNSAPDKSGLPSDRFSAERTGGSVSTLTIQRTQQEDSAVYLCASSLPDGGGDTQYFGPGTRLTVL.

The sample holds many counts of this clonotype. The V call is TRBV9, the J call TRBJ2-7, with 11 positions matching TRBD1. Germline trimming cut 0 bases from V and 3 bases from J; bases unmatched to any gene: 8. This CDR3 contains 17 residues. Germline CDR1 SGDLS, CDR2 YYNGEE. DNA of the CDR3: TGTGCCAGCAGCGTAGCTCTTTCGGGACAGGGGGTCTACGAGCAGTACTTC. Amino acid sequence: CASSVALSGQGVYEQYF.

This clonotype was detected ten times or more. V usage is TRBV7-2 and J usage is TRBJ2-1, with 10 bases fitting TRBD1. Trimming cost V 5 bases and J 5 bases; bases outside gene matches: 6. CDR3 length: 15 amino acids. Germline CDR1 SGHTA, CDR2 FQGNSA. The CDR3 spells CASSPGQGFHNEQFF. CDR3 in DNA: TGTGCCAGCAGCCCGGGACAGGGGTTCCACAATGAGCAGTTCTTC.

This clonotype was counted only a few times. The chain employs TRBV3-1 and TRBJ2-5, with TRBD2 identical over 16 bases. With V trimmed by 8 bases and J by 13 bases, 10 bases remained unmatched. The length of the CDR3 is 14 residues. Germline V lookup: CDR1 LGHDT, CDR2 YNNKEL (reference sequence). The DNA for the CDR3 is TGTGCCAGCTCGATTGGGACTAGCGGGGGGGCACTGTACTTC. Its translation is CASSIGTSGGALYF.

This chain joins TRBV24-1 and TRBJ2-6, with D tentatively TRBD1 (6 bases). Germline V gives CDR1 KGHDR, CDR2 SFDVKD. Trimming removed 4 bases from V and 0 bases from J, with 15 bases in between. This CDR3 is built from 18 residues. In DNA form, the CDR3 reads TGTGCCACCAGTGACCCCAGGGGCCCAAGCTCTGGGGCCAACGTCCTGACTTTC. Its translation: CATSDPRGPSSGANVLTF.

This clonotype was recorded many times. The genes are TRBV2 and TRBJ2-7; 10 bases map to TRBD2. Germline V CDR1 and CDR2: SNHLY, FYNNEI. The V gene end was trimmed by 5 bases and the J gene end by 4 bases; junction bases not matched to a gene: 8. The length of the CDR3 is 15 residues. In nucleotides, the CDR3 is TGTGCCAGCAGTCCCTCTAGCGGGGGTGGGTACGAGCAGTACTTC. Amino acid sequence: CASSPSSGGGYEQYF.

V is TRBV20-1 and J is TRBJ1-6; 12 nucleotides agree with TRBD1. Trimming took 6 bases from V and 10 from J; bases not matched to a gene: 7. Germline lookup yields CDR1 DFQATT and CDR2 SNEGSKA (reference sequence). This CDR3 comprises 14 residues. CDR3 in DNA: TGCAGTGCAGGGGACAGGGGGCGAAGGTCACCCCTCCACTTT. This translates into CSAGDRGRRSPLHF.

This clonotype was detected many times. V usage is TRBV3-1 and J usage is TRBJ2-7; tentatively, D is TRBD1 or TRBD2 (5 bases each). Germline V lookup: CDR1 LGHDT, CDR2 YNNKEL (reference sequence). V gave up 8 bases and J gave up 0 bases, with 17 bases separating them. The CDR3 is 15 residues long. The CDR3 DNA sequence: TGTGCCAGCTATAATACGGGACGGAGCTCCTACGAGCAGTACTTC. As protein: CASYNTGRSSYEQYF.

This clonotype was observed many times. The chain employs TRBV20-1 and TRBJ1-1; no definite D call. This CDR3 is 13 amino acids long. The V end was cut by 5 bases, the J end by 1 base, with 11 bases between. In germline, CDR1 is DFQATT, CDR2 SNEGSKA (reference sequence). Written as DNA, the CDR3 is TGCAGTGCTCCAAATCTGGGGAACACTGAAGCTTTCTTT. It is translated as CSAPNLGNTEAFF.

In this sample, this clonotype turned up many times. The rearrangement joins TRBV12-5 to TRBJ2-3; perhaps D is TRBD1 or TRBD2 (5 bases each). Germline assignment: CDR1 LGHNT and CDR2 FRNRAP. V was trimmed by 2 bases and J by 0 bases, leaving 18 bases between them. The CDR3 has 18 amino acids. The CDR3 coding sequence is TGTGCTAGTGGTTTGCTCTGGGGGAATGAGATTAGCACAGATACGCAGTATTTT. Translating gives CASGLLWGNEISTDTQYF.

This clonotype was observed at least ten times. V usage is TRBV28 and J usage is TRBJ1-1, with 8 bases matching TRBD1. CDR3 length equals 16 residues. With 4 bases clipped from V and 1 base from J, the junction kept 8 bases outside the gene matches. Germline lookup yields CDR1 MDHEN and CDR2 SYDVKM. The CDR3 loop is CASSSLFGQGNTEAFF. Here the CDR3 DNA reads TGTGCCAGCAGTTCCCTTTTCGGACAGGGGAACACTGAAGCTTTCTTT. Full variable domain (missing parts from reference TRBV28 and TRBJ1-1): DVKVTQSSRYLVKRTGEKVFLECVQDMDHENMFWYRQDPGLGLRLIYFSYDVKMKEKGDIPEGYSVSREKKERFSLILESASTNQTSMYLCASSSLFGQGNTEAFFGQGTRLTVV.

The chain employs TRBV15 and TRBJ2-7, with 12 bases fitting TRBD1. CDR3 length: 17 amino acids. V shed 0 bases, J shed 0 bases, and the junction held 3 bases outside the gene matches. CDR1 LNHNV and CDR2 YYDKDF come from the germline V gene (reference sequence). CDR3: CATSRDTGQGASYEQYF. Here the CDR3 DNA reads TGTGCCACCAGCAGAGACACGGGACAGGGGGCCTCCTACGAGCAGTACTTC. The full variable domain, in which reference TRBV15 and TRBJ2-7 provide the parts outside the CDR3, is DAMVIQNPRYQVTQFGKPVTLSCSQTLNHNVMYWYQQKSSQAPKLLFHYYDKDFNNEADTPDNFQSRRPNTSFCFLDIRSPGLGDTAMYLCATSRDTGQGASYEQYFGPGTRLTVT.